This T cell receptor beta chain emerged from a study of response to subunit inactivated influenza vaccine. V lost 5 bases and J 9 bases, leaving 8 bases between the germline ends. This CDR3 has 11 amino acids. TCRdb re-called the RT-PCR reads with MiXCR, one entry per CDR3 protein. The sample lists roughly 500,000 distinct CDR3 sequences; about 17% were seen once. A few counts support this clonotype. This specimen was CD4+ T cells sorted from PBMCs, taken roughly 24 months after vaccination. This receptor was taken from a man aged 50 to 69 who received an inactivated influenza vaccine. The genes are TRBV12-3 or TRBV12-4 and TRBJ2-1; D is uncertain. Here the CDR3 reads CASSTIGEQFF. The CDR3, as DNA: TGTGCCAGCAGTACTATCGGTGAGCAGTTCTTC.